The rows below give T cell receptor beta chains drawn from one sample of a study of cytotoxic CD8 clonotypes in ibrutinib-treated CLL. Only in-frame clones appear in the TCRdb table, and some are missing; sequencing was by immunoSEQ multiplex PCR. The sample records roughly 150,000 clones, 60% to 85% being singletons. Here the sequenced sample was PBMCs, taken after 24 months of ibrutinib treatment. The receptors stem from a human donor with chronic lymphocytic leukemia. The CDR3 runs from the conserved cysteine through the conserved F or W.

v_call: TRBV7-2; cdr3_aa: CASREMSDTQYF
v_call: TRBV7-2; cdr3_aa: CASSSGTSGRLDTQYF
v_call: TRBV6-1; cdr3_aa: CASNPLLNTEAFF
v_call: TRBV11-1; cdr3_aa: CASSPADTQYF
v_call: TRBV9; cdr3_aa: CASGGPGTHEQFF
v_call: TRBV6-7; cdr3_aa: CASSYFPHRNNQPQHF
v_call: TRBV9; cdr3_aa: CASSVGPGPAGNEQFF
v_call: TRBV7-7; cdr3_aa: CASSLAAGPPYNEQFF
v_call: TRBV25-1; cdr3_aa: CASRDSLNEKLFF
v_call: TRBV9; cdr3_aa: CASSPVGTGDTGELFF